This T cell receptor beta chain was sequenced for a study of blood T cell repertoires in COVID-19. Original processing notes: Cell counts per sample came from amplifying reference gene primers. Profiling relied on immunoSEQ multiplex PCR, and the TCRdb table lists in-frame clones only, not all of them. Clone size and the V and J calls come from that table; the DNA yielded D and trimming. The sample consists of approximately 410,000 clones, 75% to 90% of them appearing once. Only a few counts were recorded for this clone. Looked up from germline, CDR1 is WNHNN and CDR2 is SYGVQD (reference sequence). CDR3 length: 16 residues. V lost 3 bases and J lost 4, with 18 bases in between.

This sequence originates from a woman in her 30s with active or convalescent COVID-19. The chain is built from TRBV10-1 and TRBJ2-5; TRBD2 is a possible D gene (5 bases). Sequencing was performed on peripheral blood. CDR3 in amino acids: CASSETGERGRETQYF. The CDR3 DNA reads as TGCGCCAGCAGTGAAACTGGGGAACGAGGGAGAGAGACCCAGTACTTC.